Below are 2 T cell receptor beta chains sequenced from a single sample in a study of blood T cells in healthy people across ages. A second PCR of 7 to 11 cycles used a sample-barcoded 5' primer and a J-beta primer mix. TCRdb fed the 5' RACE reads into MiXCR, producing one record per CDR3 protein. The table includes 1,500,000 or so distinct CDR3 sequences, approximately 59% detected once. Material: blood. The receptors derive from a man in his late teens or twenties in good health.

The CDR3 region is CASSPSGRDGYYEQYF. Here the CDR3 DNA reads TGTGCCAGCTCACCCAGTGGCCGGGACGGATACTACGAGCAGTACTTC. This rearrangement joins TRBV18 to TRBJ2-7; D is possibly TRBD1 or TRBD2 (5 bases each). The CDR3 totals 16 residues. Trimming left V 3 bases short and J 3 bases short, with 18 bases between. Germline CDR1 KGHSH, CDR2 LQKENI.

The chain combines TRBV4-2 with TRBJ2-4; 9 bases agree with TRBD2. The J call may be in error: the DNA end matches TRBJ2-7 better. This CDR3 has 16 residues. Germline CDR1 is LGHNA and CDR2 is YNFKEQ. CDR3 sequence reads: CASSQGGSGGAYEQYF. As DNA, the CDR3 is TGTGCCAGCAGCCAAGGAGGTAGCGGGGGCGCCTACGAGCAGTACTTC.